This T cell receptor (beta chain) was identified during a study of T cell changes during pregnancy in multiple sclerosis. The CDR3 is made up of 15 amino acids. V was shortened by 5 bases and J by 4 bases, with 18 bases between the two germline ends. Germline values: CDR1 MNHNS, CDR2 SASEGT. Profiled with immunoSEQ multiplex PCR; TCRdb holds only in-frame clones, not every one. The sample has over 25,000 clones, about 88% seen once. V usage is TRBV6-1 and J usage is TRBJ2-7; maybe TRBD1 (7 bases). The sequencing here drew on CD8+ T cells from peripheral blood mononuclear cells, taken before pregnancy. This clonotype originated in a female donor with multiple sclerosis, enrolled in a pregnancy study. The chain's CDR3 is CASSQIGDSGYEQYF. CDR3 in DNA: TGTGCCAGCAGTCAAATCGGGGACAGCGGGTACGAGCAGTACTTC.